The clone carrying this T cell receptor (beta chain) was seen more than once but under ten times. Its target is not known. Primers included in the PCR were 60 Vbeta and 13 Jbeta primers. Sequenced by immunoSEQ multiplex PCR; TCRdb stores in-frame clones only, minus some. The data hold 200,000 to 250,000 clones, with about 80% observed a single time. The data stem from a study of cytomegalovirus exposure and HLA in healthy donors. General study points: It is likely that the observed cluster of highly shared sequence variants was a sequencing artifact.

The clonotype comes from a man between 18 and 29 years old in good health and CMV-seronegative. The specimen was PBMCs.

CDR3 nucleotide sequence: TGTGCCTGGATTTCGGGACAGGGGGCCGTTACGAACACCGGGGAGCTGTTTTTT. Protein sequence: CAWISGQGAVTNTGELFF. V usage is TRBV30 and J usage is TRBJ2-2, with 12 bases matching TRBD1. CDR1 GTSNPN and CDR2 SVGIG come from the germline V gene (reference sequence). V shed 4 bases, J shed 0 bases, and the junction held 9 bases outside the gene matches. CDR3 length equals 18 residues.